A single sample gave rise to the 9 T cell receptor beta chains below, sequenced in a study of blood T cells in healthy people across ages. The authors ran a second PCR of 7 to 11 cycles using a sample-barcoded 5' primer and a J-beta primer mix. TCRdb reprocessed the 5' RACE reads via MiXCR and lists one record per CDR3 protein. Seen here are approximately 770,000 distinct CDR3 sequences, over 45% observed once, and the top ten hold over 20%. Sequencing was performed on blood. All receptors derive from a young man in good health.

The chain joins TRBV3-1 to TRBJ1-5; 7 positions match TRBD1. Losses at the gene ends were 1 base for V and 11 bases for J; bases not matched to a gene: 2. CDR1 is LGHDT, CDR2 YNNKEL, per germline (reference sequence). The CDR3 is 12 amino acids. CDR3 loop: CASSQADRAQHF. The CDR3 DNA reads TGTGCCAGCAGCCAAGCCGACAGGGCCCAGCATTTT.

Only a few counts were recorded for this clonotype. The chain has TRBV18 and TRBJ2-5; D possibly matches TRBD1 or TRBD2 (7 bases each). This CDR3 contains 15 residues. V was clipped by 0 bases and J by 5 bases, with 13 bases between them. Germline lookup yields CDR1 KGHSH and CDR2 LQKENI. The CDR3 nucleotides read TGTGCCAGCTCACCACCAGGACTAGGGGGCGAGACCCAGTACTTC. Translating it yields CASSPPGLGGETQYF.

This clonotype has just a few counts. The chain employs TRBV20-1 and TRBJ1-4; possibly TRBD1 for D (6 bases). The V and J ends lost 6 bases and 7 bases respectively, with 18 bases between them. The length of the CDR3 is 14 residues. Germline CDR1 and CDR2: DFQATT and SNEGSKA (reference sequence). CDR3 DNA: TGCAGTGCCGAAACTACAGGGAGGAGTGAAAAACTGTTTTTT. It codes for CSAETTGRSEKLFF.

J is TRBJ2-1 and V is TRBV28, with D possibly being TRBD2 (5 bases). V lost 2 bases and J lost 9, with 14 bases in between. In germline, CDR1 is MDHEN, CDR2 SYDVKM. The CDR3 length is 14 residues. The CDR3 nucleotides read TGTGCCAGCAGTTTAGCCGGGAAGAATCGTGAGCAGTTCTTC. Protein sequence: CASSLAGKNREQFF.

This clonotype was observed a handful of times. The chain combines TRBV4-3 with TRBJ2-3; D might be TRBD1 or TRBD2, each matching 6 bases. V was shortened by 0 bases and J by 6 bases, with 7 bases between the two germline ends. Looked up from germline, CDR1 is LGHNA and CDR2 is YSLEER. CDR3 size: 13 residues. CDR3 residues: CASSQEGGDTQYF. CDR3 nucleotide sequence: TGCGCCAGCAGCCAAGAAGGGGGGGATACGCAGTATTTT.

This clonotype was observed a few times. The CDR3 sequence is CASSLMQGMDTQYF. DNA for the CDR3: TGTGCCAGCAGCTTAATGCAAGGAATGGATACGCAGTATTTT. V gene TRBV7-2 combines with J gene TRBJ2-3; the D is unclear. Per germline, CDR1 SGHTA and CDR2 FQGNSA. V shed 2 bases and J shed 6 bases, with 12 bases lying between them. CDR3 size: 14 residues.

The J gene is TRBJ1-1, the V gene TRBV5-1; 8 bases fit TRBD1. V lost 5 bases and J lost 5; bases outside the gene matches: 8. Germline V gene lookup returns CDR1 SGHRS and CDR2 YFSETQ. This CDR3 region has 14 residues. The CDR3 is CASRSGTGGTEAFF. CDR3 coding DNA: TGCGCCAGCAGATCCGGGACAGGCGGGACTGAAGCTTTCTTT.

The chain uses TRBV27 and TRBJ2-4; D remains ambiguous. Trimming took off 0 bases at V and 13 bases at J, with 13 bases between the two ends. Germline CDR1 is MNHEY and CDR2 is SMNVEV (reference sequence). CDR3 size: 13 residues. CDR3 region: CASSLSAANEQYF. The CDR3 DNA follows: TGTGCCAGCAGTTTATCGGCCGCAAATGAGCAGTACTTC.

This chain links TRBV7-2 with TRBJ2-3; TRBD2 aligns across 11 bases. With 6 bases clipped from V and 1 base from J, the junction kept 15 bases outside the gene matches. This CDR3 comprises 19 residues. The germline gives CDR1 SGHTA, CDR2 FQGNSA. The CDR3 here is CASRPWGVAGGVGTDTQYF. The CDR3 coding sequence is TGTGCCAGCAGACCGTGGGGTGTAGCGGGAGGGGTTGGCACAGATACGCAGTATTTT.